The rows below give T cell receptor beta chains drawn from one sample of a study of T cells after yellow fever vaccination. Each CDR3 protein gets one entry after TCRdb re-called the 5' RACE reads with MiXCR. The sample shows fewer than 350,000 distinct CDR3 sequences, 3.5% to 5% of them seen only once. Sequences were derived from PBMCs, sampled 15 days after the yellow fever booster vaccination. All receptors derive from a man younger than 35 who received the YFV17D yellow fever vaccine. CDR3s include the opening cysteine and the closing phenylalanine or tryptophan. Each record gives: V gene, CDR3 length, clone size, D gene, J gene, CDR3 protein, CDR3 DNA. D genes are given only for firm matches. Only part of the rows carry a size: once, few, many, or a class if the clone is expanded.

>TRBV7-2|14|many|.|TRBJ1-1
CASSFQQGRAEAFF
TGTGCCAGCAGCTTCCAACAGGGTCGGGCTGAAGCTTTCTTT
>TRBV10-3|12|many|.|TRBJ1-2
CAISGGFYGYTF
TGTGCCATCAGTGGAGGTTTCTATGGCTACACCTTC
>TRBV6-2/TRBV6-3|14|many|.|TRBJ2-1
CASSEDSRFSTQFF
TGTGCCAGCAGTGAAGATTCGAGGTTTTCTACTCAGTTCTTC
>TRBV4-1|15|many|TRBD1|TRBJ2-5
CASNRDRGPQETQYF
TGCGCCAGCAACCGGGACAGGGGCCCCCAAGAGACCCAGTACTTC
>TRBV1|16|.|.|TRBJ1-5
CTSSQEGREGRQPQHF
TGCACCAGCAGCCAAGAGGGGAGGGAAGGTCGTCAGCCCCAGCATTTT
>TRBV19|12|.|.|TRBJ2-3
CASGGAWDTQYF
TGTGCCAGTGGGGGGGCCTGGGATACGCAGTATTTT
>TRBV5-1|15|many|.|TRBJ1-1
CASSLGTTVNTEAFF
TGCGCCAGCAGCTTGGGAACCACAGTGAACACTGAAGCTTTCTTT
>TRBV6-5|15|many|TRBD1|TRBJ2-2
CASSDRGPDTGELFF
TGTGCCAGCAGTGACAGGGGGCCCGACACCGGGGAGCTGTTTTTT
>TRBV5-1|15|.|.|TRBJ2-3
CASSLPVGSTDTQYF
TGCGCCAGCAGCTTGCCAGTGGGGAGCACAGATACGCAGTATTTT
>TRBV4-1|18|many|TRBD2|TRBJ2-3
CASSQGAQRGRSTDTQYF
TGCGCCAGCAGCCAAGGGGCTCAGCGGGGGAGAAGCACAGATACGCAGTATTTT
>TRBV10-3|16|.|.|TRBJ1-3
CAIRDLDRSSGNTIYF
TGTGCCATCAGGGACTTAGACAGGTCCTCTGGAAACACCATATATTTT
>TRBV5-6|15|.|.|TRBJ2-7
CASSWGPVDSYEQYF
TGTGCCAGCAGCTGGGGACCGGTAGATTCCTACGAGCAGTACTTC
>TRBV10-3|12|many|.|TRBJ2-3
CAIGTSTDTQYF
TGTGCCATTGGGACTAGCACAGATACGCAGTATTTT
>TRBV5-1|16|few|TRBD1|TRBJ2-3
CASSTSGQGISDTQYF
TGCGCCAGCTCCACCTCGGGACAGGGGATATCGGATACGCAGTATTTT
>TRBV20-1|15|many|.|TRBJ1-4
CSAREGRAVNEKLFF
TGCAGTGCTAGGGAGGGCAGGGCTGTTAATGAAAAACTGTTTTTT
>TRBV29-1|13|many|TRBD1|TRBJ2-1
CSVDRTGGIEQFF
TGCAGCGTGGACCGGACAGGGGGCATTGAGCAGTTCTTC
>TRBV3-1|15|many|.|TRBJ2-7
CASSLRGGASYEQYF
TGTGCCAGCAGTCTAAGGGGGGGGGCCTCCTACGAGCAGTACTTC
>TRBV5-4|16|few|TRBD2|TRBJ2-2
CASSLDGTSDQRELFF
TGTGCCAGCAGCTTGGACGGGACTAGCGACCAACGTGAGCTGTTTTTT
>TRBV2|15|.|TRBD2|TRBJ2-1
CASSDPLAGDNEQFF
TGTGCCAGCAGTGATCCCCTAGCGGGGGACAATGAGCAGTTCTTC
>TRBV25-1|12|.|.|TRBJ1-2
CASSESPQGYTF
TGTGCCAGCAGTGAATCCCCCCAGGGCTACACCTTC
>TRBV5-1|16|many|.|TRBJ2-1
CASSLEVPVSYNEQFF
TGCGCCAGCAGCTTGGAGGTACCCGTCTCCTACAATGAGCAGTTCTTC
>TRBV10-3|16|.|TRBD2|TRBJ2-5
CAISANQGLAKETQYF
TGTGCCATCAGCGCAAACCAAGGACTAGCCAAAGAGACCCAGTACTTC
>TRBV4-2|13|few|.|TRBJ2-3
CASSQNDLDTQYF
TGTGCCAGCAGCCAAAACGACCTAGATACGCAGTATTTT
>TRBV6-6|15|many|.|TRBJ1-2
CASSYPGQLNYGYTF
TGTGCCAGCAGTTACCCCGGACAGCTAAACTATGGCTACACCTTC
>TRBV2|13|.|.|TRBJ1-6
CASSEEGDSPLHF
TGTGCCAGCAGTGAAGAGGGCGATTCACCCCTCCACTTT
>TRBV4-3|15|.|.|TRBJ2-3
CASSQDFESTDTQYF
TGCGCCAGCAGCCAAGATTTCGAAAGCACAGATACGCAGTATTTT
>TRBV30|15|few|TRBD2|TRBJ2-1
CAWSVSAGGHNEQFF
TGTGCCTGGAGTGTCTCGGCGGGGGGCCACAATGAGCAGTTCTTC
>TRBV5-1|15|many|.|TRBJ2-7
CASSLSGATTYEQYF
TGCGCCAGCAGCTTGTCGGGGGCAACTACCTACGAGCAGTACTTC
>TRBV7-2|19|few|TRBD2|TRBJ2-5
CASSLVPFQRGERGETQYF
TGTGCCAGCAGCTTAGTTCCTTTCCAGCGGGGGGAACGGGGAGAGACCCAGTACTTC
>TRBV6-1|14|.|.|TRBJ1-5
CASLAGHSNQPQHF
TGTGCCAGCCTGGCCGGGCATAGCAATCAGCCCCAGCATTTT
>TRBV5-6|15|.|.|TRBJ2-7
CASSFFRALSYEQYF
TGTGCCAGCAGCTTCTTCCGGGCCCTCTCCTACGAGCAGTACTTC
>TRBV4-3|15|many|TRBD1|TRBJ2-3
CASSQGQGGLVTQYF
TGCGCCAGCAGCCAAGGACAGGGGGGTTTAGTTACGCAGTATTTT
>TRBV10-2|15|many|.|TRBJ2-3
CASSDRPWYGDTQYF
TGCGCCAGCAGTGACCGCCCCTGGTATGGAGATACGCAGTATTTT
>TRBV11-2|14|few|.|TRBJ1-2
CASSPVGLWYGYTF
TGTGCCAGCAGCCCCGTAGGTTTATGGTATGGCTACACCTTC
>TRBV7-2|16|many|TRBD1|TRBJ1-3
CASSRQGLLSGNTIYF
TGTGCCAGCAGTCGACAGGGACTACTCTCTGGAAACACCATATATTTT
>TRBV5-1|13|many|.|TRBJ2-7
CASSPGRTYEQYF
TGCGCCAGCAGCCCAGGACGTACCTACGAGCAGTACTTC
>TRBV5-1|16|many|.|TRBJ2-3
CASSQGPSSPGDTQYF
TGCGCCAGCAGCCAAGGACCAAGCAGTCCCGGGGATACGCAGTATTTT
>TRBV5-6|11|.|.|TRBJ1-4
CASSIGGSVFF
TGTGCCAGCAGCATAGGGGGGTCGGTGTTTTTT
>TRBV2|11|few|.|TRBJ1-1
CASSEGTEAFF
TGTGCCAGCAGTGAGGGCACTGAAGCTTTCTTT
>TRBV2|17|many|TRBD2|TRBJ2-5
CASADFGRGVVKETQYF
TGTGCCAGCGCCGACTTTGGGAGGGGCGTTGTGAAAGAGACCCAGTACTTC
>TRBV12-3/TRBV12-4|12|many|.|TRBJ1-6
CASSLADSPLHF
TGTGCCAGCAGCCTTGCAGATTCACCCCTCCACTTT